This T cell receptor beta chain was identified during a study of blood T cells in healthy people across ages. The length of the CDR3 is 21 residues. V shed 0 bases, J shed 1 base, and the junction held 17 bases outside the gene matches. The germline gives CDR1 SGHNT, CDR2 YENEEA. Together with a sample-barcoded 5' primer, a J-beta primer mix was included in a second PCR lasting roughly 6 to 12 cycles. Each TCR beta cDNA got a 12-nucleotide random molecular identifier. TCRdb reprocessed the 5' RACE reads via MiXCR and lists one record per CDR3 protein. In the table there are roughly 720,000 distinct CDR3 sequences, approximately 55% of which are singletons.

The sequence was obtained from a man older than 75 in good health. The chain recombines TRBV11-3 with TRBJ1-5; 8 bases agree with TRBD1. The sample consisted of blood. DNA for the CDR3: TGTGCCAGCAGCTTAGAGGGGGTTGGGACAGGCGTCCGGAAGAGCAATCAGCCCCAGCATTTT. Translated, it gives CASSLEGVGTGVRKSNQPQHF.